Sequencing of this T cell receptor (beta chain) was carried out in a study of Graves' ophthalmopathy and Graves' hyperthyroidism (dated by TCRdb to about 2018). As for the study more broadly: Peripheral blood samples were taken at the time of initial diagnosis, before any treatment was given. To explore V-J signatures that distinguish ophthalmopathy from hyperthyroidism, a discovery set of about a hundred patients was enrolled, made up of 40 to 45 with ophthalmopathy and 57 with stable hyperthyroidism. TCR beta repertoire signatures were used to distinguish Graves' ophthalmopathy from Graves' hyperthyroidism and to predict progression to ophthalmopathy. Following sample collection, hyperthyroidism patients were given methimazole at a starting dose of 30 mg daily, and ophthalmopathy patients were given high-dose intravenous methylprednisolone. In over five hyperthyroidism patients, T-cell repertoires of thyroid tissue and blood were compared. The independent validation cohort included about 19 hyperthyroidism patients plus 17 patients who later progressed from hyperthyroidism to ophthalmopathy. In total, approximately 130 blood samples were TCR-sequenced: some 43 ophthalmopathy, some 75 hyperthyroidism and approximately 17 hyperthyroidism-to-ophthalmopathy patients. Points the paper makes about the study in general: Most expanded thyroid clonotypes with a frequency above 0.001 also appeared in blood, which suggests that blood repertoires may reflect the immune response in the thyroid. Sample size was not statistically predetermined, and group allocation was not concealed from the investigators. In validation, the model predicted ophthalmopathy progression with over 60% sensitivity and roughly 78% specificity; 12 predicted patients were CT-confirmed with GO in a median of around 6 months. Ophthalmopathy was separated from stable hyperthyroidism by the 13-signature model with about 88% sensitivity and less than 82% specificity in cross-validation and with 80%/75% in the test set.

Ophthalmopathy patients were characterized by moderately to severely active disease, a Clinical Activity Score of at least 3, a NOSPECS grade of at least 4, and a disease duration under 3 months. Anyone with other autoimmune diseases, uncontrolled infections, pregnancy or lactation was excluded from the study. Diagnosis relied on clinical symptoms, serum thyroxine, TRAb, thyroid ultrasound and orbital computed tomography. Ficoll-Paque density gradient centrifugation was used to isolate PBMCs from around 10 ml of fresh peripheral blood. Total RNA was extracted using Trizol reagent, and RNA quality was checked on an Agilent 2100 Bioanalyzer. The CDR3 measures 14 amino acids from cysteine to phenylalanine. Only the CDR3 DNA is retained, 42 bases long and in frame from the first base. Taken from the germline V gene (reference sequence), the CDR1 and CDR2 loops are LNHDA and SQIVND. The V and J ends are trimmed by 5 bases and 7 bases, leaving 17 bases between them.

TCR beta CDR3 regions were amplified from RNA transcripts for repertoire sequencing. The first round of RT-PCR was done with HTBI primers and the Qiagen OneStep RT-PCR kit, and was followed by a second round of multiplex PCR, then size selection and purification. Libraries were sequenced on an Illumina HiSeq2000 using paired-end 100 bp reads. From the authors' description of their analysis: Reads were processed with SOAPnuke, discarding reads with adapters, uncalled bases, mean Phred below 15, or no exact constant-primer or identifier match. COPE v1.2.5 was used to merge high-quality paired reads. Each unique nucleotide sequence was treated as a clonotype, and MiTCR v1.1 was used to align the clonotypes to the IMGT TRB V, D and J references. The analysis was limited to V-J combinations with a frequency above 0.0001, which together covered 99% to 99.2% of the repertoires. A TCR clonal expansion and chaos score per V-J combination was defined as the ratio of F50 clonal expansion to chaos observed in the TCRdist matrix. Features were reduced by Welch's t-statistics and random forest to around 14 V-J combinations, which fed a naive Bayes classifier. The similarity between thyroid and blood repertoires was quantified using the Morisita-Horn index. In-frame beta chains were kept once TCRdb had trimmed the public reads at Q25 with fastp and called clones with MiXCR. Rows are unified per CDR3 protein, each entry keeping the most common DNA and genes. TCRdb, not the authors, supplied the V and J calls. The sample data list around 340,000 distinct CDR3 sequences, and roughly 15% of these were observed just once. 12% of the sample is held by the ten biggest clonotypes.

To note about this clonotype: Its antigen is still unknown. Base quality data are lacking; no much larger clone is found one base away.

The receptor was derived from an adult man with Graves' ophthalmopathy. Sequences were obtained from peripheral blood. The chain employs TRBV19 and TRBJ1-2; 5 matching bases give a weak D call of TRBD1. DNA sequence: TGTGCCAGTAGTGAAACCGGGACCGCCGTTGGCTACACCTTC. Translation gives CASSETGTAVGYTF.